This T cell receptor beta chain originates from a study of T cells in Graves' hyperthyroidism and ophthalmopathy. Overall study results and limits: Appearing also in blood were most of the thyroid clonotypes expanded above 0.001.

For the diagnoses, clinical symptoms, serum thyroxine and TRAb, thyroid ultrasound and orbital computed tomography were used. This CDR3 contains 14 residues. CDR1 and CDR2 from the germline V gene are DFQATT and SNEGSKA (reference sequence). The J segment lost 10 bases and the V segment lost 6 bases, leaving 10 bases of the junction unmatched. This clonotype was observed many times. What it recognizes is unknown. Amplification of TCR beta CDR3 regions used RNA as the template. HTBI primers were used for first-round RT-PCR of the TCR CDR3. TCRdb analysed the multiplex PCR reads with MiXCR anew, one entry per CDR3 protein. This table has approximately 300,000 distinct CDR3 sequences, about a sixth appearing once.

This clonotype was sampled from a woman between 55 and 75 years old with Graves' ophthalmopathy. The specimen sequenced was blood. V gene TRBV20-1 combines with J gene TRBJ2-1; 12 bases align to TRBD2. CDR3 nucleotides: TGCAGTGCGCTACGACTAGCGGGAGTCGGGGAGCAGTTCTTC. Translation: CSALRLAGVGEQFF.